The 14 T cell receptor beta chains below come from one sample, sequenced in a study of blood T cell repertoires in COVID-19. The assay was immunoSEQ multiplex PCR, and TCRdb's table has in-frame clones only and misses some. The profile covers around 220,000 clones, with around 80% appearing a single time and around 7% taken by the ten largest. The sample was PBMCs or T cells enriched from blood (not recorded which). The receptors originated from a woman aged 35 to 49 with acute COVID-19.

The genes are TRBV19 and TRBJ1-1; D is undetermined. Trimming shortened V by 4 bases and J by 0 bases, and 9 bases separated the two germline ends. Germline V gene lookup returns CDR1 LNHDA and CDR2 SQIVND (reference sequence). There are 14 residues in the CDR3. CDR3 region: CASSSRGLNTEAFF. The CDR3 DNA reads TGTGCCAGTAGTAGTCGAGGATTGAACACTGAAGCTTTCTTT.

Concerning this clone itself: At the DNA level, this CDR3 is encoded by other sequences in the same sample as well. The CDR3 DNA sequence: TGTGCCAGCAGCTTGGGCAGGGCTGGAAACACCATATATTTT. It codes for CASSLGRAGNTIYF. This rearrangement joins TRBV5-6 to TRBJ1-3, with D possibly matching TRBD1 (5 bases). Trimming took 0 bases from V and 2 from J, leaving 6 bases between them. Germline loops: CDR1 SGHDT, CDR2 YYEEEE. This CDR3 region has 14 residues.

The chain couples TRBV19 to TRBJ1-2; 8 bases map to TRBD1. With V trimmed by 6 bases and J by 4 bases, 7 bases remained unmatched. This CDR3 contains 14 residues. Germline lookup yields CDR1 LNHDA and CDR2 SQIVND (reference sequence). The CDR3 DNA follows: TGTGCCAGTAGCTTCGGACAGGGTGGCTATGGCTACACCTTC. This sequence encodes CASSFGQGGYGYTF. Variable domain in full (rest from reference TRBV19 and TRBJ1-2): DGGITQSPKYLFRKEGQNVTLSCEQNLNHDAMYWYRQDPGQGLRLIYYSQIVNDFQKGDIAEGYSVSREKKESFPLTVTSAQKNPTAFYLCASSFGQGGYGYTFGSGTRLTVV.

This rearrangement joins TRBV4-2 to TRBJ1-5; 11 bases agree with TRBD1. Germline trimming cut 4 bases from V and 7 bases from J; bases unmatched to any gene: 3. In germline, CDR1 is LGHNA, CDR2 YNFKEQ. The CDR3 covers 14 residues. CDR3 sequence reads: CASSPGTGGQPQHF. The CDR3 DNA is TGTGCCAGCAGCCCGGGGACAGGGGGACAGCCCCAGCATTTT.

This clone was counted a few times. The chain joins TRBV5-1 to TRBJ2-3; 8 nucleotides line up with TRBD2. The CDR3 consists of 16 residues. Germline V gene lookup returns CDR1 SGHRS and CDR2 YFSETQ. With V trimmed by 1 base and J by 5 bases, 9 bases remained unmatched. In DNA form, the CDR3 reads TGCGCCAGCAGCTTGTCGGCGGGAGGCCGGGGAGATACGCAGTATTTT. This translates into CASSLSAGGRGDTQYF.

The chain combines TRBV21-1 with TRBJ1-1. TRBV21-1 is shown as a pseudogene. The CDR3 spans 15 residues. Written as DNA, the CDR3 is TGTGCCAGCAGCGCCCGAGGGCGGTTGAACACTGAAGCTTTCTTT. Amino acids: CASSARGRLNTEAFF.

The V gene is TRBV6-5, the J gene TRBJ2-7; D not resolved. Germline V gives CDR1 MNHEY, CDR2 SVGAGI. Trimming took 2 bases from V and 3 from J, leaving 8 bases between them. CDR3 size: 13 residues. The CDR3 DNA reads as TGTGCCAGCAGTTACCGCTTAGACTACGAGCAGTACTTC. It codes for CASSYRLDYEQYF.

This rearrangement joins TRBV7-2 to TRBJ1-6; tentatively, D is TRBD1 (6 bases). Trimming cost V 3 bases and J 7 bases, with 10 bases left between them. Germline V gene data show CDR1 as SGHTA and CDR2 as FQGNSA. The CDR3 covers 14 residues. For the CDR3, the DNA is TGTGCCAGCAGCTTTCTCAGGGGAAATTCACCCCTCCACTTT. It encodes CASSFLRGNSPLHF. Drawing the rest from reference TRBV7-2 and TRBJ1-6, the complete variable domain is GAGVSQSPSNKVTEKGKDVELRCDPISGHTALYWYRQSLGQGLEFLIYFQGNSAPDKSGLPSDRFSAERTGGSVSTLTIQRTQQEDSAVYLCASSFLRGNSPLHFGNGTRLTVT.

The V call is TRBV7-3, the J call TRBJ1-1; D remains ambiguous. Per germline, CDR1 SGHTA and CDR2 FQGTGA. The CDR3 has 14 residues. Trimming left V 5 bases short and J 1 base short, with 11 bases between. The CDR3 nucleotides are TGTGCCAGCAGCCCAGGCGCCTCGAACACTGAAGCTTTCTTT. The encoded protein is CASSPGASNTEAFF.

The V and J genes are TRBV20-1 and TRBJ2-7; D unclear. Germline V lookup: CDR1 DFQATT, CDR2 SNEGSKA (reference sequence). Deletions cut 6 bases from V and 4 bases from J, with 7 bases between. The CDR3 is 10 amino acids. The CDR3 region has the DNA TGCAGTGCCGTCCCTTACGAGCAGTACTTC. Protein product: CSAVPYEQYF.

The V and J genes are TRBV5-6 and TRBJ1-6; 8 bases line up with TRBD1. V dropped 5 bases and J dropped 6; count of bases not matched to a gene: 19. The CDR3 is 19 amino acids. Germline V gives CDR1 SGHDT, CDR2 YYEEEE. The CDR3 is CASRYTGTGRFRRNSPLHF. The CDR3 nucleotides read TGTGCCAGCAGATACACCGGGACAGGCCGATTCAGGCGTAATTCACCCCTCCACTTT.

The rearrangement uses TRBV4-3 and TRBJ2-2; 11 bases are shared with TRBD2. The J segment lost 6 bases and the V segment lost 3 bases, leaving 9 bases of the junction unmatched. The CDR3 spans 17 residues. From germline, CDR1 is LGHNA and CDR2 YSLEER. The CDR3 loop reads CASSHSLAGDFPGELFF. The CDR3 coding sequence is TGCGCCAGCAGCCATTCACTAGCGGGGGACTTTCCCGGGGAGCTGTTTTTT.

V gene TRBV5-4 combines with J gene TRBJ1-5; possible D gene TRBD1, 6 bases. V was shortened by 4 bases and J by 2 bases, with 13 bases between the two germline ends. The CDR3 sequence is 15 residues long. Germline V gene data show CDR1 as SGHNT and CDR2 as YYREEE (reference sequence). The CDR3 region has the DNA TGTGCCAGCAGCGAACAGGGCGTCGGCAATCAGCCCCAGCATTTT. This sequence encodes CASSEQGVGNQPQHF.

The chain's CDR3 is CASSQVASGSPSNNEQFF. The CDR3 DNA follows: TGCGCCAGCAGCCAAGTGGCTAGCGGGAGTCCATCGAACAATGAGCAGTTCTTC. The rearrangement uses TRBV4-1 and TRBJ2-1; the match to TRBD2 covers 10 bases. CDR1 MGHRA and CDR2 YSYEKL come from the germline V gene. The CDR3 is made up of 18 amino acids. V trimming: 1 base; J trimming: 5 bases; junction bases outside the gene matches: 11.